This T cell receptor beta chain was sequenced in a study of metastatic and nonmetastatic thyroid tumors. V was shortened by 4 bases and J by 1 base, with 14 bases between the two germline ends. CDR3 length equals 15 residues. Germline CDR1 and CDR2: SGHRS and YFSETQ. MiXCR was used by TCRdb to re-call the PCR reads. The table lists about 28,000 clones, around 16% of them singletons. Prior to thyroid surgery, none of the patients had received any treatment. This clone showed up many times. Antigen specificity is unknown. Broader study findings: Significantly greater TCR beta diversity was reportedly found in malignant thyroid tumors than in benign nodules (in blood and tumor).

V gene TRBV5-1 combines with J gene TRBJ1-1; weak D call: TRBD1 (5 bases). Sequencing was done on a sample of blood. This clonotype originated in a female donor with papillary thyroid cancer or a benign thyroid nodule (not recorded which). Some clones in this sample may be carry-over from other donors' samples. The CDR3 protein is CASSLTGGENTEAFF. CDR3 sequence (DNA): TGCGCCAGCAGCCTGACGGGAGGGGAGAACACTGAAGCTTTCTTT.